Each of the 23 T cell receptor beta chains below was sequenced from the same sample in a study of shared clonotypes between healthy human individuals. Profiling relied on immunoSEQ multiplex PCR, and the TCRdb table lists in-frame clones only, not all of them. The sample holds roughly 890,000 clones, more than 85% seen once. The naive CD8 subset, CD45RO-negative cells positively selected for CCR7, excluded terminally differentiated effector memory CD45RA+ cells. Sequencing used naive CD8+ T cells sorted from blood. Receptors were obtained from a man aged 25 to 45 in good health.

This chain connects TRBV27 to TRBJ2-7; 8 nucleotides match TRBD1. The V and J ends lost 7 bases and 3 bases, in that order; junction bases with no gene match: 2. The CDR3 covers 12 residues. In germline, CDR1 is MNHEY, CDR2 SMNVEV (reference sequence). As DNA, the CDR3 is TGTGCCAGCACGGACAGGGACTACGAGCAGTACTTC. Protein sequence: CASTDRDYEQYF.

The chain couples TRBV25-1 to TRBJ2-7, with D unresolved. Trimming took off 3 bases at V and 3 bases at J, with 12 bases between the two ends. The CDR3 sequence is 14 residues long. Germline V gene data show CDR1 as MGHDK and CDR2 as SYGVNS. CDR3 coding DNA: TGTGCCAGCAGTGAGCCCGGTCGTGTCTACGAGCAGTACTTC. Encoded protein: CASSEPGRVYEQYF.

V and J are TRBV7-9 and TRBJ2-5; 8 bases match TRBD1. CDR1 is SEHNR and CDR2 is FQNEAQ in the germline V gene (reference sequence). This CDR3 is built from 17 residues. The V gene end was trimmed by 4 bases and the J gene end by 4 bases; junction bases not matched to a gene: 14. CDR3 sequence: CASSSLSGQGPGETQYF. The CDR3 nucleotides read TGTGCCAGCAGCTCACTTTCAGGACAGGGTCCGGGAGAGACCCAGTACTTC. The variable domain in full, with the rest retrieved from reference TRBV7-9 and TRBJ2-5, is DTGVSQNPRHKITKRGQNVTFRCDPISEHNRLYWYRQTLGQGPEFLTYFQNEAQLEKSRLLSDRFSAERPKGSFSTLEIQRTEQGDSAMYLCASSSLSGQGPGETQYFGPGTRLLVL.

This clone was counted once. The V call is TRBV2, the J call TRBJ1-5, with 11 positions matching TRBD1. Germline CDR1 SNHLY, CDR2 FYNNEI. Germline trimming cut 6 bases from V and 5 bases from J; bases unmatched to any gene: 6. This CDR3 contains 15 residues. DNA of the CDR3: TGTGCCAGCAGGACGGGACAGGGGGATCATCAGCCCCAGCATTTT. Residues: CASRTGQGDHQPQHF.

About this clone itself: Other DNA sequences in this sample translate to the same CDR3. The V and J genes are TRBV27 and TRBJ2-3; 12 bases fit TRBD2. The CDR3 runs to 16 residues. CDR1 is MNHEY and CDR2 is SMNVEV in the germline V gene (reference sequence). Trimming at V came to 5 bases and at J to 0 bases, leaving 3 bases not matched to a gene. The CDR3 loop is CASSPGTSGSTDTQYF. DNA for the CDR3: TGTGCCAGCAGTCCGGGGACTAGCGGGAGCACAGATACGCAGTATTTT.

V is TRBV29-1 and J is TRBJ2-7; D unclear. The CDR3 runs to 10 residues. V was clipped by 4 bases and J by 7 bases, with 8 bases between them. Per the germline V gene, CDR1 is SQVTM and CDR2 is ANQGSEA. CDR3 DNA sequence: TGCAGCGTTGGTCTGTCGGAGCAGTACTTC. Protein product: CSVGLSEQYF.

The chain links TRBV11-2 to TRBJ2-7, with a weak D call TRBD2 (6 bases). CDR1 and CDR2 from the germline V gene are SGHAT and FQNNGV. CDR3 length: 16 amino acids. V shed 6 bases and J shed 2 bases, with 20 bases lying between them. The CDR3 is CASRRYGDSRPYEQYF. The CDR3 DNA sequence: TGTGCCAGCAGACGTTATGGGGACTCGCGACCCTACGAGCAGTACTTC.

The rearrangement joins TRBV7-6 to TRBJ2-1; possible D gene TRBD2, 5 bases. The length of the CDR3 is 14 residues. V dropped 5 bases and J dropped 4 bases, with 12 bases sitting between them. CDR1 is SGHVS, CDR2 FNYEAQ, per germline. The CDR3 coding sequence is TGTGCCAGCAGCCCACGGACGGGGTACAATGAGCAGTTCTTC. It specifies CASSPRTGYNEQFF.

CDR3: CASSEYSGGYEQYF. The CDR3 DNA follows: TGTGCCAGCAGTGAATATTCTGGGGGCTACGAGCAGTACTTC. The chain uses TRBV2 and TRBJ2-7; D may correspond to TRBD1 or TRBD2 (5 bases each). The germline V and J ends were trimmed by 2 bases and 3 bases, with 11 bases remaining between them. From germline, CDR1 is SNHLY and CDR2 FYNNEI. This CDR3 contains 14 residues.

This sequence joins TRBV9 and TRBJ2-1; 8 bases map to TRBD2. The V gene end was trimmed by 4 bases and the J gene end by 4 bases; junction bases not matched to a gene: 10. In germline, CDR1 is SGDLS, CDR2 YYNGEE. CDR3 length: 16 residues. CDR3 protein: CASSSNLAGLYNEQFF. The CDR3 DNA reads TGTGCCAGCAGCTCAAATCTAGCGGGCCTATACAATGAGCAGTTCTTC.

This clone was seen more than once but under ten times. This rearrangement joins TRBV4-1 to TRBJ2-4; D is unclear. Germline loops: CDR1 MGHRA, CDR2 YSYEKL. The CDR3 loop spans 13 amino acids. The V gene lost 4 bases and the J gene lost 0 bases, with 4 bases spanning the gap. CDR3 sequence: CASSPLAKNIQYF. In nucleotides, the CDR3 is TGCGCCAGCAGCCCCCTAGCCAAAAACATTCAGTACTTC.

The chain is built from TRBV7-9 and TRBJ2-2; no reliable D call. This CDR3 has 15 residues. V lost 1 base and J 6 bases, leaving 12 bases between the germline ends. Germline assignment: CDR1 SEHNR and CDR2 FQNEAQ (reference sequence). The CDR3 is CASSLVVGSPGELFF. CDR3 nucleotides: TGTGCCAGCAGCTTAGTGGTCGGTTCTCCCGGGGAGCTGTTTTTT.

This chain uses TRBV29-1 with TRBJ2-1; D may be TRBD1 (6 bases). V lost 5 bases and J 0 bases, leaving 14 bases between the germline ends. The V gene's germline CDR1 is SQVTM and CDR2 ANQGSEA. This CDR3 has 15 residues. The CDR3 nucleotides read TGCAGCGTTCCTACAGGGATGAGCTCCTACAATGAGCAGTTCTTC. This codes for CSVPTGMSSYNEQFF.

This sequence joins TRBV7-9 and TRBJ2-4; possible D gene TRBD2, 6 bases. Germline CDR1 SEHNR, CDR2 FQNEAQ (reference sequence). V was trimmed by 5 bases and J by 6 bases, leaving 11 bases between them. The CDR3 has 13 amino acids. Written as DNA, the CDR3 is TGTGCCAGCAGCACGCCCGGGAGAAACATTCAGTACTTC. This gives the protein CASSTPGRNIQYF.

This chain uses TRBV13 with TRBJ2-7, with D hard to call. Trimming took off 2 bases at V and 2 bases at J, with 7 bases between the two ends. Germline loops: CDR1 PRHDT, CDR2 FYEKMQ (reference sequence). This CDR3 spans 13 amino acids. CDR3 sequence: CASSLPGTYEQYF. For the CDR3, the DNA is TGTGCCAGCAGCTTACCAGGAACCTACGAGCAGTACTTC.

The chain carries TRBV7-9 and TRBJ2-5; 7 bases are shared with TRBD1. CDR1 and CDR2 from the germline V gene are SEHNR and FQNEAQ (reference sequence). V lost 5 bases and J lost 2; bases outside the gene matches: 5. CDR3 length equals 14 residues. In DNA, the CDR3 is TGTGCCAGCAGCACCACGGACAGGCAAGAGACCCAGTACTTC. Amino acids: CASSTTDRQETQYF.

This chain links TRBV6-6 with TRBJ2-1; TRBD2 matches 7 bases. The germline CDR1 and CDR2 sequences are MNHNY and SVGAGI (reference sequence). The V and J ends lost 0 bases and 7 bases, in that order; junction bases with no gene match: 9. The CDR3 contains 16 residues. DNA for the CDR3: TGTGCCAGCAGTTACTCGATAGAACTAGCGAAGAATGAGCAGTTCTTC. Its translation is CASSYSIELAKNEQFF.

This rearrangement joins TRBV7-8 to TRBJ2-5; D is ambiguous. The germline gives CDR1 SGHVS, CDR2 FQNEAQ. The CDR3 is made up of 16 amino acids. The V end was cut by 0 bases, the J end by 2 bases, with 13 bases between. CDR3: CASSLARSPLQETQYF. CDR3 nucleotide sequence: TGTGCCAGCAGCTTAGCGCGTAGCCCGCTACAAGAGACCCAGTACTTC.

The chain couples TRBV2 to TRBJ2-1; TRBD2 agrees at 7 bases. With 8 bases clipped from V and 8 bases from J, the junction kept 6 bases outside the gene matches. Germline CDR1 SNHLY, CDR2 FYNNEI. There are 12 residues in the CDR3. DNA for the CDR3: TGTGCCAGCCCTGGGGGGGTAGATGAGCAGTTCTTC. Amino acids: CASPGGVDEQFF.

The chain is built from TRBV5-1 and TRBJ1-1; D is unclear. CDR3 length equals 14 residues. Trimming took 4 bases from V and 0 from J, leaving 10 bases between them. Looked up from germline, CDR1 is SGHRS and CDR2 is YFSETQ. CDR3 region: CASSQTRLNTEAFF. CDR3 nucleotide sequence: TGCGCCAGCAGCCAGACAAGACTGAACACTGAAGCTTTCTTT.

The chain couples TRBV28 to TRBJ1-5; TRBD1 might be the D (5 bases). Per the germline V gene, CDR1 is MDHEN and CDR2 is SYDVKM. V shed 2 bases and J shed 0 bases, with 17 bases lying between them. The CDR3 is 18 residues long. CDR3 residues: CASSLKSVTDNSNQPQHF. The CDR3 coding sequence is TGTGCCAGCAGTTTAAAATCCGTGACAGACAATAGCAATCAGCCCCAGCATTTT.

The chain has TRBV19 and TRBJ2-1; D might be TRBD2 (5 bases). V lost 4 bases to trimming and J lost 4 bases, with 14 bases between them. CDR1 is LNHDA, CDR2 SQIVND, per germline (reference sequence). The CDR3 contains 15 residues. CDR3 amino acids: CASSTASSFYNEQFF. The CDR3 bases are TGTGCCAGTAGTACCGCTAGCAGCTTTTACAATGAGCAGTTCTTC.

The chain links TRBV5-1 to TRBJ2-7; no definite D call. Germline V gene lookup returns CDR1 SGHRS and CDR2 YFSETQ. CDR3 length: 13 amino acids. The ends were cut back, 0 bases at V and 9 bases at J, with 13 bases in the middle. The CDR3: CASSLVSGEMQYF. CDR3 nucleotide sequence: TGCGCCAGCAGCTTGGTGTCAGGAGAGATGCAGTACTTC.